This T cell receptor (beta chain) was recovered during a study of OX40 agonist ivuxolimab in advanced cancers. Study-level findings and limits: At 0.1-3.0 mg/kg, partial responders had clonal expansion among the lowest observed.

Using immunoSEQ multiplex PCR, the repertoire was profiled, and TCRdb retains in-frame clones only, with some absent. The sample includes roughly 98,000 clones, about 80% of them seen just once. There are a few counts of this clone. Its antigen is unidentified. Blood was sampled at baseline, cycle 4 day 1, and cycle 7 day 1. The source of this sequence is an adult with an advanced solid tumor such as melanoma, head and neck, liver or kidney cancer. Sequenced here: CD4+ or CD8+ T cells sorted from blood, sampled in a trial of the OX40 agonist ivuxolimab.

CDR3 loop: CAISGQGQGSVYGYTF. CDR3 nucleotides: TGTGCCATCAGCGGTCAGGGACAGGGATCGGTCTATGGCTACACCTTC. The rearrangement links TRBV10-3 to TRBJ1-2, with 9 nucleotides matching TRBD1. Trimming removed 6 bases from V and 4 bases from J; junction bases left unmatched: 12. The CDR3 covers 16 residues. Looked up from germline, CDR1 is ENHRY and CDR2 is SYGVKD.